One sample yielded the 25 T cell receptor beta chains listed below, sequenced in a study of cytomegalovirus exposure and HLA in healthy donors. Some clones are missing from TCRdb's copy, which holds only in-frame ones; the method was immunoSEQ multiplex PCR. The table records some 60,000 clones, approximately 96% of them present only once. Material: PBMCs. Source of these receptors: a man in his late teens or twenties in good health and CMV-seronegative.

The chain joins TRBV7-2 to TRBJ2-3, with 11 bases fitting TRBD2. V lost 4 bases and J lost 3; bases outside the gene matches: 6. Germline CDR1 reads SGHTA; CDR2 reads FQGNSA. This CDR3 comprises 16 residues. Here the CDR3 reads CASSSLAGGYTDTQYF. The CDR3 DNA reads TGTGCCAGCAGCTCTCTAGCGGGAGGTTATACAGATACGCAGTATTTT.

This clone was picked up one time. The chain combines TRBV6-5 with TRBJ2-1; TRBD2 aligns across 9 bases. Germline lookup yields CDR1 MNHEY and CDR2 SVGAGI. V gave up 6 bases and J gave up 6 bases; unmatched junction bases: 6. The CDR3 is 14 residues long. The DNA of the CDR3 is TGTGCCAGCAGGTGGGGGACTAGCCCCAATGAGCAGTTCTTC. It yields the protein CASRWGTSPNEQFF.

V is TRBV7-9 and J is TRBJ2-1; no firm D call. Germline CDR1 reads SEHNR; CDR2 reads FQNEAQ (reference sequence). The V gene lost 10 bases and the J gene lost 1 base, with 17 bases spanning the gap. The length of the CDR3 is 15 residues. DNA of the CDR3: TGTGCCACCCCCGTCCCGCGGAGTTCCTACAATGAGCAGTTCTTC. Amino acid sequence: CATPVPRSSYNEQFF.

The gene calls are TRBV10-3 and TRBJ2-1; 9 nucleotides line up with TRBD1. Germline-derived CDR1 and CDR2 are ENHRY and SYGVKD. The CDR3 spans 14 residues. Germline trimming cut 2 bases from V and 7 bases from J; bases unmatched to any gene: 3. The CDR3 sequence is CAISERDRVNEQFF. The CDR3, as DNA: TGTGCCATCAGTGAGAGGGACAGGGTTAATGAGCAGTTCTTC.

The V and J genes are TRBV6-6 and TRBJ1-5; D gene uncertain. Trimming took off 1 base at V and 3 bases at J, with 10 bases between the two ends. The CDR3 has 15 residues. Germline CDR1 MNHNY, CDR2 SVGAGI (reference sequence). The CDR3 is CASSYYRSYNQPQHF. CDR3 nucleotide sequence: TGTGCCAGCAGTTACTACAGAAGTTACAATCAGCCCCAGCATTTT.

V usage is TRBV9 and J usage is TRBJ2-7; 8 bases align to TRBD2. In germline, CDR1 is SGDLS, CDR2 YYNGEE. The CDR3 runs 17 residues. V lost 0 bases and J lost 1; bases outside the gene matches: 9. The CDR3 nucleotides are TGTGCCAGCAGCGTAGACGGGCGGCTAGCGGGTTCCTACGAGCAGTACTTC. It yields the protein CASSVDGRLAGSYEQYF.

This rearrangement joins TRBV7-9 to TRBJ1-1, with 7 bases matching TRBD1. The length of the CDR3 is 13 residues. The germline CDR1 and CDR2 sequences are SEHNR and FQNEAQ (reference sequence). Germline trimming cut 3 bases from V and 4 bases from J; bases unmatched to any gene: 2. The CDR3 coding sequence is TGTGCCAGCAGCTTTCCAGGGGGCACTGAAGCTTTCTTT. Translated: CASSFPGGTEAFF.

J is TRBJ2-1 and V is TRBV4-3, with 12 nucleotides matching TRBD2. This CDR3 region has 15 residues. CDR1 and CDR2 from the germline V gene are LGHNA and YSLEER. After removal of 3 bases from V and 4 bases from J, the junction contained 1 base not matched to a gene. The CDR3 spells CASSHGLAGYNEQFF. The CDR3 DNA reads as TGCGCCAGCAGCCACGGACTAGCGGGGTACAATGAGCAGTTCTTC.

The chain is built from TRBV7-9 and TRBJ2-1, with D perhaps TRBD2 (6 bases). Trimming left V 5 bases short and J 0 bases short, with 23 bases between. CDR1 is SEHNR and CDR2 is FQNEAQ in the germline V gene (reference sequence). The CDR3 spans 19 residues. CDR3 loop: CASSPLGGEVESSYNEQFF. The CDR3 DNA is TGTGCCAGCAGCCCCCTCGGCGGGGAGGTCGAAAGCTCCTACAATGAGCAGTTCTTC. Full variable domain (outside the CDR3, taken from reference TRBV7-9 and TRBJ2-1): DTGVSQNPRHKITKRGQNVTFRCDPISEHNRLYWYRQTLGQGPEFLTYFQNEAQLEKSRLLSDRFSAERPKGSFSTLEIQRTEQGDSAMYLCASSPLGGEVESSYNEQFFGPGTRLTVL.

The chain is built from TRBV27 and TRBJ2-1; 9 bases are shared with TRBD2. Germline V gene sequence: CDR1 MNHEY, CDR2 SMNVEV (reference sequence). The CDR3 runs 15 residues. After removal of 5 bases from V and 6 bases from J, the junction contained 8 bases not matched to a gene. Here the CDR3 reads CASSLAGPLPNEQFF. The CDR3 coding sequence is TGTGCCAGCAGTCTAGCGGGACCTCTTCCCAATGAGCAGTTCTTC.

V gene TRBV28 combines with J gene TRBJ2-5, with 9 bases that match TRBD2. This CDR3 has 15 amino acids. Germline CDR1 reads MDHEN; CDR2 reads SYDVKM. J was trimmed by 1 base and V by 5 bases; bases with no gene match: 5. The CDR3 DNA reads TGTGCCAGCAGTCCAGCACTAGCGGGCCAAGAGACCCAGTACTTC. Its protein product is CASSPALAGQETQYF.

The chain carries TRBV18 and TRBJ2-7; 10 nucleotides match TRBD2. From germline, CDR1 is KGHSH and CDR2 LQKENI. The CDR3 runs to 16 residues. The trim removed 3 bases at V and 4 bases at J, leaving 9 bases unmatched. CDR3 amino acids: CASSPLGTSEGYEQYF. The CDR3, as DNA: TGTGCCAGCTCACCTCTCGGGACTAGCGAAGGGTACGAGCAGTACTTC.

CDR3 in amino acids: CASSLWRVARNEQFF. The CDR3 DNA is TGTGCCAGCAGCTTGTGGAGGGTCGCACGGAATGAGCAGTTCTTC. V usage is TRBV5-4 and J usage is TRBJ2-1, with TRBD2 as a possible D gene (6 bases). Trimming cost V 1 base and J 7 bases, with 15 bases left between them. The CDR3 covers 15 residues. The V gene's germline CDR1 is SGHNT and CDR2 YYREEE (reference sequence). The full variable domain, completed using reference TRBV5-4 and TRBJ2-1, is ETGVTQSPTHLIKTRGQQVTLRCSSQSGHNTVSWYQQALGQGPQFIFQYYREEENGRGNFPPRFSGLQFPNYSSELNVNALELDDSALYLCASSLWRVARNEQFFGPGTRLTVL.

This sequence joins TRBV6-1 and TRBJ2-3; D is undetermined. V was trimmed by 8 bases and J by 0 bases, leaving 15 bases between them. Germline V gene sequence: CDR1 MNHNS, CDR2 SASEGT. The CDR3 sequence is 15 residues long. CDR3 coding DNA: TGTGCCAGCTTGACGAGGATTACTAGCACAGATACGCAGTATTTT. Amino acids: CASLTRITSTDTQYF.

The V gene is TRBV2, the J gene TRBJ1-5; 9 bases are a match to TRBD1. V was clipped by 7 bases and J by 4 bases; unmatched bases: 8. The CDR3 sequence is 15 residues long. Germline-derived CDR1 and CDR2 are SNHLY and FYNNEI. The CDR3 region is CASKPTGGINQPQHF. CDR3 nucleotides: TGTGCCAGCAAACCAACAGGGGGCATAAATCAGCCCCAGCATTTT. Full variable domain (remainder filled in from reference TRBV2 and TRBJ1-5): EPEVTQTPSHQVTQMGQEVILRCVPISNHLYFYWYRQILGQKVEFLVSFYNNEISEKSEIFDDQFSVERPDGSNFTLKIRSTKLEDSAMYFCASKPTGGINQPQHFGDGTRLSIL.

The V gene is TRBV30, the J gene TRBJ2-7, with 11 nucleotides matching TRBD2. The CDR3 has 15 amino acids. In germline, CDR1 is GTSNPN, CDR2 SVGIG (reference sequence). The V and J ends lost 1 base and 4 bases, in that order; junction bases with no gene match: 6. CDR3 region: CAWSEGASGRYEQYF. The CDR3 DNA reads as TGTGCCTGGAGTGAAGGGGCTAGCGGGAGGTACGAGCAGTACTTC.

The chain employs TRBV5-5 and TRBJ2-5; 8 nucleotides agree with TRBD2. Germline CDR1 reads SGHKS; CDR2 reads YYEKEE (reference sequence). The junction had 5 bases not matched to a gene; V was cut back by 4 bases and J by 0 bases. The CDR3 loop spans 15 amino acids. The CDR3 region has the DNA TGTGCCAGCAGCGACGCACTAGCGGACCAAGAGACCCAGTACTTC. It translates to CASSDALADQETQYF. Variable domain in full (rest from reference TRBV5-5 and TRBJ2-5): DAGVTQSPTHLIKTRGQQVTLRCSPISGHKSVSWYQQVLGQGPQFIFQYYEKEERGRGNFPDRFSARQFPNYSSELNVNALLLGDSALYLCASSDALADQETQYFGPGTRLLVL.

The chain combines TRBV4-1 with TRBJ1-1, with D possibly TRBD1 on 6 matching bases. The CDR3 has 15 residues. V dropped 0 bases and J dropped 8 bases, with 16 bases sitting between them. In germline, CDR1 is MGHRA, CDR2 YSYEKL. CDR3 residues: CASSQDRGRGGEAFF. CDR3 nucleotides: TGCGCCAGCAGCCAAGATAGGGGAAGGGGGGGAGAAGCTTTCTTT.

The CDR3 sequence: CASSPGRGPDEQFF. DNA of the CDR3: TGTGCCAGCTCACCAGGGAGGGGTCCCGATGAGCAGTTCTTC. V gene TRBV18 combines with J gene TRBJ2-1; 7 bases agree with TRBD2. The J segment lost 8 bases and the V segment lost 2 bases, leaving 6 bases of the junction unmatched. The CDR3 runs to 14 residues. In germline, CDR1 is KGHSH, CDR2 LQKENI.

The chain uses TRBV5-1 and TRBJ2-1; 16 positions match TRBD2. Germline trimming cut 3 bases from V and 4 bases from J; bases unmatched to any gene: 4. Germline CDR1 and CDR2: SGHRS and YFSETQ. The CDR3 length is 17 residues. The CDR3 spells CASSSGLAGGPYNEQFF. The CDR3 region has the DNA TGCGCCAGCAGCTCGGGACTAGCGGGAGGGCCTTACAATGAGCAGTTCTTC.

The V and J genes are TRBV15 and TRBJ2-7; D is uncertain. The CDR3 totals 16 residues. V was pared by 0 bases and J by 6 bases, with 18 bases between. CDR1 and CDR2 from the germline V gene are LNHNV and YYDKDF (reference sequence). CDR3 protein: CATSRDGTMRSIEQYF. The CDR3 DNA reads TGTGCCACCAGCAGAGATGGTACAATGAGGTCGATCGAGCAGTACTTC.

The gene calls are TRBV27 and TRBJ2-6, with TRBD1 matching over 9 bases. V dropped 5 bases and J dropped 0; count of bases not matched to a gene: 5. This CDR3 has 17 residues. Germline V gene data show CDR1 as MNHEY and CDR2 as SMNVEV (reference sequence). The CDR3 DNA sequence: TGTGCCAGCAGTGAGGGGACAGGGCGCTCTGGGGCCAACGTCCTGACTTTC. Amino acid sequence: CASSEGTGRSGANVLTF.

This chain connects TRBV2 to TRBJ1-4; 8 bases map to TRBD1. The trim removed 8 bases at V and 8 bases at J, leaving 10 bases unmatched. The CDR3 is 14 residues long. The germline V gene has CDR1 SNHLY and CDR2 FYNNEI. In DNA, the CDR3 is TGTGCCAGCTTGCTCCAGGGGGCTCGGGAAAAACTGTTTTTT. Protein product: CASLLQGAREKLFF.

The chain recombines TRBV28 with TRBJ2-4; 7 nucleotides agree with TRBD1. The germline V gene encodes CDR1 MDHEN and CDR2 SYDVKM. The V and J ends lost 5 bases and 13 bases, in that order; junction bases with no gene match: 14. The CDR3 has 14 residues. CDR3 bases: TGTGCCAGCAGTCCCCTTCCAGAGGGCAGGGGGCAGTACTTC. Translated: CASSPLPEGRGQYF.

Of note for this clone: A junction boundary mismatches the germline segment, possibly from a read error. The chain is built from TRBV28 and TRBJ1-5; D is uncertain. This CDR3 comprises 13 residues. Germline V gene data show CDR1 as MDHEN and CDR2 as SYDVKM. In DNA form, the CDR3 reads TGTGCCTGCAGTCCAGAAAGCAATCAGCCCCAGCATTTT. Translating gives CACSPESNQPQHF.